A single T cell receptor (beta chain) is shown here with its context. Unique molecular identifiers were incorporated during preparation of the TCRbeta library. TCRdb reanalysed the PCR reads using MiXCR and keeps one entry per CDR3 protein. The sample gives fewer than 750,000 distinct CDR3 sequences, 27% of which show up once; just over 35% is in the top ten. The sample originates from a study of T-cell reconstitution after alpha-beta-depleted transplantation in children. V lost 6 bases and J 5 bases, leaving 11 bases between the germline ends. The CDR3 runs to 12 residues. The germline V gene has CDR1 DFQATT and CDR2 SNEGSKA (reference sequence).

The clonotype originates from a boy under two years old with Wiskott-Aldrich syndrome, due to receive a stem cell transplant. The input for sequencing was PBMCs, taken before TCRalphabeta/CD19-depleted stem cell transplant. The genes are TRBV20-1 and TRBJ1-5; TRBD1 might be the D (5 bases). The CDR3 loop is CSARDRDQPQHF. The CDR3 coding sequence is TGCAGTGCACGGGACCGCGATCAGCCCCAGCATTTT.